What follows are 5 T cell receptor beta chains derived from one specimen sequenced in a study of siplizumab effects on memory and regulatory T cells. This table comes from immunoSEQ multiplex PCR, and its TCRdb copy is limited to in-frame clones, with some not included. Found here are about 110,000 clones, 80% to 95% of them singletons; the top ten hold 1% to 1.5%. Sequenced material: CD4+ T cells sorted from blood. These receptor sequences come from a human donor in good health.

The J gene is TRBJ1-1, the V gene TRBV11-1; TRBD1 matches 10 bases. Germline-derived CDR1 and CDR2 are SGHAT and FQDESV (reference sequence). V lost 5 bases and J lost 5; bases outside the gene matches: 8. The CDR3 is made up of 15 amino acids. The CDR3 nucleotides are TGTGCCAGCAGCCCAAGACAGGGGGCTGAAACTGAAGCTTTCTTT. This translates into CASSPRQGAETEAFF.

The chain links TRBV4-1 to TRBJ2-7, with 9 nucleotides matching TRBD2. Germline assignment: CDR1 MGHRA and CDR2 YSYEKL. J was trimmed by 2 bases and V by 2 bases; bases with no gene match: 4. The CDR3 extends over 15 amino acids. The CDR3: CASSQPTSGTYEQYF. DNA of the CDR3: TGCGCCAGCAGCCAACCGACTAGCGGAACCTACGAGCAGTACTTC.

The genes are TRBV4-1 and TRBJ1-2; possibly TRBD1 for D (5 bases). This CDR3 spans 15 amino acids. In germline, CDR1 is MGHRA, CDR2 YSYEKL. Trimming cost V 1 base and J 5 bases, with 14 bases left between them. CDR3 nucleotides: TGCGCCAGCAGCCAAGTTGCGGGTCCAGGGTATGGCTACACCTTC. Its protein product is CASSQVAGPGYGYTF.

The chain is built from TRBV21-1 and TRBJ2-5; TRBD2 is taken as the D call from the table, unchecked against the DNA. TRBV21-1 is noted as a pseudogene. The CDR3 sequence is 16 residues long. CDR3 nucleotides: TGTGCCAGACGAAGGGGGACTACTAGCGGAAGAGAGACCCAGTACTTC. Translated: CARRRGTTSGRETQYF.

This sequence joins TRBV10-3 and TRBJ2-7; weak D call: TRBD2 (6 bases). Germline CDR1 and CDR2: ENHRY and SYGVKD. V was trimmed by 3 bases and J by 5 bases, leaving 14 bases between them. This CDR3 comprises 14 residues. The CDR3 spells CAISEGTSFHEQYF. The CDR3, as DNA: TGTGCCATCAGTGAAGGGACTTCCTTCCACGAGCAGTACTTC.